The 20 T cell receptor beta chains below all came from one sample that was sequenced in a study of cytomegalovirus exposure and HLA in healthy donors. 60 Vbeta and 13 Jbeta primers were used in PCR. The data were produced by immunoSEQ multiplex PCR, yet TCRdb's version contains in-frame clones alone and is incomplete. The profile shows fewer than 250,000 clones, 70% to 80% of them singletons. Source material: PBMCs. The receptor set was obtained from a woman in her twenties or thirties in good health and CMV-seropositive.

The chain uses TRBV5-4 and TRBJ2-1; perhaps TRBD1 as D (5 bases). Germline assignment: CDR1 SGHNT and CDR2 YYREEE (reference sequence). CDR3 length equals 13 residues. The V end lost 5 bases, the J end lost 6 bases, and 12 bases lay between the germline ends. In DNA, the CDR3 is TGTGCCAGCAGGGGGCGGAGTGGCAATGAGCAGTTCTTC. Amino acid sequence: CASRGRSGNEQFF. The full variable domain, completed using reference TRBV5-4 and TRBJ2-1, is ETGVTQSPTHLIKTRGQQVTLRCSSQSGHNTVSWYQQALGQGPQFIFQYYREEENGRGNFPPRFSGLQFPNYSSELNVNALELDDSALYLCASRGRSGNEQFFGPGTRLTVL.

A note on this clone: Germline and junction disagree at one end, which may indicate a read error. This chain links TRBV7-9 with TRBJ1-5; TRBD1 is a possible D gene (5 bases). The germline gives CDR1 SEHNR, CDR2 FQNEAQ (reference sequence). There are 16 residues in the CDR3. CDR3 sequence reads: CSSSLGQGSPNQPQHF. The CDR3 DNA reads TGTTCCAGCAGCCTCGGGCAGGGATCCCCTAATCAGCCCCAGCATTTT.

This chain connects TRBV6-5 to TRBJ1-3; D not certain. This CDR3 comprises 14 residues. The V end was cut by 10 bases, the J end by 7 bases, with 20 bases between. Germline CDR1 MNHEY, CDR2 SVGAGI. The CDR3 loop reads CATTRGSGGNTIYF. The CDR3 DNA follows: TGTGCCACCACACGGGGATCGGGAGGGAACACCATATATTTT.

The chain combines TRBV7-6 with TRBJ2-3; 13 bases agree with TRBD2. Germline V gene data show CDR1 as SGHVS and CDR2 as FNYEAQ. The CDR3 is made up of 16 amino acids. J was trimmed by 2 bases and V by 5 bases; bases with no gene match: 4. Here the CDR3 DNA reads TGTGCCAGCAGCGTGACTAGCGGGGGGATCACAGATACGCAGTATTTT. This translates into CASSVTSGGITDTQYF.

The chain is built from TRBV6-1 and TRBJ2-1, with TRBD2 as a possible D gene (6 bases). This CDR3 has 15 residues. Germline V lookup: CDR1 MNHNS, CDR2 SASEGT. V was cut by 3 bases and J by 10 bases, with 19 bases left in between. Here the CDR3 reads CASSEGGLRPGEQFF. Written as DNA, the CDR3 is TGTGCCAGCAGTGAGGGGGGACTCCGCCCCGGGGAGCAGTTCTTC.

The genes are TRBV10-3 and TRBJ2-7; tentatively, D is TRBD1 (5 bases). CDR1 is ENHRY, CDR2 SYGVKD, per germline. The CDR3 is 11 amino acids. V lost 11 bases to trimming and J lost 5 bases, with 13 bases between them. The CDR3 spells CAVRAGNEQYF. As DNA, the CDR3 is TGTGCCGTCCGGGCAGGGAACGAGCAGTACTTC.

This clone was seen a few times. The J gene is TRBJ1-1, the V gene TRBV9, with D tentatively TRBD1 (5 bases). The CDR3 runs 13 residues. V was shortened by 0 bases and J by 5 bases, with 8 bases between the two germline ends. The germline CDR1 and CDR2 sequences are SGDLS and YYNGEE. CDR3 sequence: CASSVVSGTEAFF. In DNA, the CDR3 is TGTGCCAGCAGCGTAGTTTCAGGGACTGAAGCTTTCTTT.

J is TRBJ2-4 and V is TRBV5-8; 11 nucleotides align to TRBD1. J was trimmed by 5 bases and V by 4 bases; bases with no gene match: 5. The germline CDR1 and CDR2 sequences are SGHTS and YDEGEE. The CDR3 is made up of 15 amino acids. The CDR3 here is CASSPWTGGENIQYF. The CDR3, as DNA: TGTGCCAGCAGCCCCTGGACAGGGGGCGAAAACATTCAGTACTTC.

The V and J genes are TRBV30 and TRBJ1-5; no reliable D call. Germline-derived CDR1 and CDR2 are GTSNPN and SVGIG (reference sequence). V lost 4 bases and J lost 4, with 11 bases in between. The CDR3 loop spans 13 amino acids. CDR3 loop: CAWNRERNQPQHF. The CDR3 DNA follows: TGTGCCTGGAATCGGGAGAGGAATCAGCCCCAGCATTTT. Supplemented by reference TRBV30 and TRBJ1-5, the full variable domain reads SQTIHQWPATLVQPVGSPLSLECTVEGTSNPNLYWYRQAAGRGLQLLFYSVGIGQISSEVPQNLSASRPQDRQFILSSKKLLLSDSGFYLCAWNRERNQPQHFGDGTRLSIL.

The CDR3 bases are TGTGCCAGCAGCTCCCCCGGGACTCCTAACTACGAGCAGTACTTC. Its protein product is CASSSPGTPNYEQYF. The chain is built from TRBV5-4 and TRBJ2-7; maybe TRBD2 (6 bases). The germline V gene has CDR1 SGHNT and CDR2 YYREEE (reference sequence). V lost 3 bases, J lost 3 bases, and 16 bases lay in between. CDR3 length: 15 amino acids.

The genes are TRBV6-1 and TRBJ2-7, with 16 bases fitting TRBD2. Germline-derived CDR1 and CDR2 are MNHNS and SASEGT. V was clipped by 3 bases and J by 4 bases; unmatched bases: 3. CDR3 size: 16 residues. As DNA, the CDR3 is TGTGCCAGCAGTGAGGGACTAGCGGGGGGGCTTTACGAGCAGTACTTC. Protein: CASSEGLAGGLYEQYF.

The genes are TRBV10-2 and TRBJ1-5; TRBD1 agrees at 8 bases. The V gene's germline CDR1 is WSHSY and CDR2 SAAADI. This CDR3 comprises 15 residues. J lost 5 bases, V lost 6 bases, and 9 bases had no gene match. In DNA form, the CDR3 reads TGCGCCAGCAGAAGTCCAGGGGGCGCAGATCAGCCCCAGCATTTT. Amino acid sequence: CASRSPGGADQPQHF.

This clone was seen only a few times. V is TRBV6-1 and J is TRBJ2-7, with 10 bases identical to TRBD1. Trimming at V came to 4 bases and at J to 5 bases, leaving 2 bases not matched to a gene. Germline CDR1 reads MNHNS; CDR2 reads SASEGT. The CDR3 is 13 amino acids. The CDR3 DNA is TGTGCCAGCAGTGTGGGACAGGGGAACGAGCAGTACTTC. Protein: CASSVGQGNEQYF.

The gene calls are TRBV27 and TRBJ1-4; TRBD1 matches 10 bases. Trimming cost V 7 bases and J 0 bases; bases outside gene matches: 5. The germline V gene has CDR1 MNHEY and CDR2 SMNVEV (reference sequence). The CDR3 totals 16 residues. As DNA, the CDR3 is TGTGCCAGCAACGACAGGGGGCCAGCAACTAATGAAAAACTGTTTTTT. Protein product: CASNDRGPATNEKLFF.

The V gene is TRBV5-1, the J gene TRBJ1-1; possibly TRBD1 for D (5 bases). CDR1 and CDR2 (germline): SGHRS, YFSETQ. V lost 0 bases and J 4 bases, leaving 10 bases between the germline ends. The CDR3 is made up of 14 amino acids. CDR3: CASSLARGITEAFF. The CDR3 coding sequence is TGCGCCAGCAGCTTGGCCCGGGGGATCACTGAAGCTTTCTTT.

This chain uses TRBV4-3 with TRBJ2-2; TRBD2 matches 13 bases. V gave up 4 bases and J gave up 6 bases; unmatched junction bases: 5. The CDR3 runs 16 residues. Germline loops: CDR1 LGHNA, CDR2 YSLEER. For the CDR3, the DNA is TGCGCCAGCAGCCTCCGACTAGCGGGAGGTGCCGGGGAGCTGTTTTTT. Its translation is CASSLRLAGGAGELFF.

The rearrangement joins TRBV28 to TRBJ2-3, with 8 bases fitting TRBD1. V shed 5 bases and J 3 bases; nucleotides not matched to a gene: 7. This CDR3 comprises 15 residues. Germline-derived CDR1 and CDR2 are MDHEN and SYDVKM. Written as DNA, the CDR3 is TGTGCCAGCAGTCCAAACAGGGGGAGTACAGATACGCAGTATTTT. Translated, it gives CASSPNRGSTDTQYF.

The genes are TRBV12-5 and TRBJ2-7; D not resolved. The CDR3 has 11 residues. Germline-derived CDR1 and CDR2 are LGHNT and FRNRAP. V lost 3 bases to trimming and J lost 7 bases, with 7 bases between them. CDR3 loop: CASGFEHEQYF. CDR3 bases: TGTGCTAGTGGTTTTGAGCATGAGCAGTACTTC. The full variable domain, in which reference TRBV12-5 and TRBJ2-7 provide the parts outside the CDR3, is DARVTQTPRHKVTEMGQEVTMRCQPILGHNTVFWYRQTMMQGLELLAYFRNRAPLDDSGMPKDRFSAEMPDATLATLKIQPSEPRDSAVYFCASGFEHEQYFGPGTRLTVT.

This clone came up once. The chain employs TRBV9 and TRBJ2-7, with 10 nucleotides matching TRBD1. The J segment lost 1 base and the V segment lost 4 bases, leaving 5 bases of the junction unmatched. Looked up from germline, CDR1 is SGDLS and CDR2 is YYNGEE. The CDR3 has 15 residues. The CDR3 loop reads CASSPGTGVSYEQYF. The CDR3 DNA reads TGTGCCAGCAGCCCCGGGACAGGGGTTTCCTACGAGCAGTACTTC.

The chain employs TRBV9 and TRBJ2-3; TRBD1 matches 7 bases. Germline CDR1 and CDR2: SGDLS and YYNGEE. The CDR3 has 15 amino acids. V gave up 4 bases and J gave up 1 base; unmatched junction bases: 6. The DNA for the CDR3 is TGTGCCAGCAGCCAAGACAGGGCGCGCACAGATACGCAGTATTTT. Its protein product is CASSQDRARTDTQYF.